The sequence of this TCR beta chain was determined in a study of T-cell reconstitution after alpha-beta-depleted transplantation in children. V lost 7 bases, J lost 1 base, and 14 bases lay in between. Per germline, CDR1 SEHNR and CDR2 FQNEAQ (reference sequence). This CDR3 spans 15 amino acids. This clonotype has ten or more counts. Its antigen is still unknown. Preparation of the TCRbeta library involved a method that used unique molecular identifiers. TCRdb recomputed calls from the PCR reads with MiXCR, one row per CDR3 protein. The data hold over 150,000 distinct CDR3 sequences, with over 8.5% observed a single time. Whole-study findings and limits: Counts and diversity of T cells one year after transplant came mostly from newly produced T cells. For some patients, TCRbeta diversity was high at day 60 because of recipient T cells and thymic progenitors that survived. Several hundred expanded graft clones reportedly supplied alpha-beta T cells about two months after transplant.

The sample in question was PBMCs, obtained before TCRalphabeta/CD19-depleted stem cell transplant. The rearrangement uses TRBV7-9 and TRBJ1-3; no clear D gene. This TCR was sampled from a boy between 2 and 10 years old with acute myeloid leukemia, due to receive a stem cell transplant. CDR3 coding DNA: TGTGCCAGCACCTCCCTTTGGCAGTCTGGAAACACCATATATTTT. Translating gives CASTSLWQSGNTIYF.